Below are 22 T cell receptor beta chains sequenced from a single sample in a study of blood T cells in healthy people across ages. A sample-barcoded 5' primer and a J-beta primer mix were used in a second PCR of roughly 7 to 11 cycles. Each CDR3 protein is one row after TCRdb ran MiXCR on the 5' RACE reads. The table lists over a million distinct CDR3 sequences, approximately 42% of them singletons. Sequencing was done on a sample of blood. Source of these receptors: a woman aged 18-35 years in good health.

This clonotype was recorded a few times. V gene TRBV12-3 or TRBV12-4 combines with J gene TRBJ2-7, with 7 bases identical to TRBD2. V trimming: 6 bases; J trimming: 4 bases; junction bases outside the gene matches: 15. The CDR3 is 16 amino acids. CDR3 in DNA: TGTGCCAGCAGCAATACCCGGTATGGGGGGGGTTACGAGCAGTACTTC. It specifies CASSNTRYGGGYEQYF.

V gene TRBV20-1 combines with J gene TRBJ1-1; the D is unclear. The CDR3 length is 13 residues. Trimming shortened V by 3 bases and J by 4 bases, and 12 bases separated the two germline ends. Germline V gene lookup returns CDR1 DFQATT and CDR2 SNEGSKA (reference sequence). The CDR3 DNA reads as TGCAGTGCTAGTTTAGCCGGAACCACTGAAGCTTTCTTT. It is translated as CSASLAGTTEAFF.

The J gene is TRBJ1-4, the V gene TRBV12-3 or TRBV12-4, with unresolved D. The CDR3 extends over 14 amino acids. Trimming cost V 2 bases and J 7 bases, with 11 bases left between them. DNA for the CDR3: TGTGCCAGCAGTTTACTGGGTAAGGGTGAAAAACTGTTTTTT. Protein: CASSLLGKGEKLFF.

V gene TRBV10-3 combines with J gene TRBJ1-2; D remains unclear. CDR1 and CDR2 from the germline V gene are ENHRY and SYGVKD. The V and J ends lost 0 bases and 4 bases respectively, with 6 bases between them. The length of the CDR3 is 13 residues. For the CDR3, the DNA is TGTGCCATCAGTGAGTCCGATTCCTATGGCTACACCTTC. This codes for CAISESDSYGYTF.

In this sample, this clonotype turned up once. At one end the junction does not follow the germline gene, possibly because of a read error. The chain employs TRBV4-2 and TRBJ2-5, with a possible D match to TRBD2 (5 bases). The CDR3 totals 12 residues. CDR1 and CDR2 from the germline V gene are LGHNA and YNFKEQ. CDR3 sequence: CASIQDLDLQYF. The CDR3, as DNA: TGTGCCAGCATCCAAGATTTGGACTTACAGTACTTC.

This clonotype was found many times. The chain joins TRBV10-2 to TRBJ2-4, with 8 bases that match TRBD1. The J call is doubtful: the DNA matches TRBJ2-7 better. The CDR3 extends over 12 amino acids. Germline assignment: CDR1 WSHSY and CDR2 SAAADI. The CDR3 DNA reads TGCGCCAGCACTAGAGACAGGGGCGAGCAGTACTTC. Encoded protein: CASTRDRGEQYF.

This clonotype was observed a handful of times. V gene TRBV5-1 combines with J gene TRBJ2-2; D unresolved. The CDR3 loop spans 13 amino acids. CDR1 is SGHRS and CDR2 is YFSETQ in the germline V gene. V gave up 4 bases and J gave up 6 bases, with 10 bases separating them. The chain's CDR3 is CASSPVRAGELFF. CDR3 bases: TGCGCCAGCAGCCCGGTGCGCGCCGGGGAGCTGTTTTTT.

The chain combines TRBV5-1 with TRBJ2-1; D is unclear. The end of the DNA aligns better with TRBJ2-7, so the J call may be wrong. The germline V gene encodes CDR1 SGHRS and CDR2 YFSETQ. There are 15 residues in the CDR3. Written as DNA, the CDR3 is TGCGCCAGCAGCGAGGAACCGAGCTCCTACAATGAGCAGTACTTC. Protein sequence: CASSEEPSSYNEQYF.

J is TRBJ2-2 and V is TRBV6-6, with D perhaps TRBD1 (6 bases). Germline V gene data show CDR1 as MNHNY and CDR2 as SVGAGI (reference sequence). The CDR3 totals 17 residues. The V end was cut by 6 bases, the J end by 7 bases, with 24 bases between. CDR3 nucleotide sequence: TGTGCCAGCAGCCTCGGGGACATCCCTACATTGGGCGGGGAGCTGTTTTTT. This sequence encodes CASSLGDIPTLGGELFF.

The V call is TRBV27, the J call TRBJ2-7; D is perhaps TRBD2 (5 bases). V was shortened by 2 bases and J by 2 bases, with 13 bases between the two germline ends. Per germline, CDR1 MNHEY and CDR2 SMNVEV (reference sequence). This CDR3 has 15 amino acids. CDR3 sequence (DNA): TGTGCCAGCAGTTTAAAGCGGATTCCTACCTACGAGCAGTACTTC. Protein product: CASSLKRIPTYEQYF.

V and J are TRBV9 and TRBJ1-2; the D is unclear. CDR3 length equals 15 residues. The V gene lost 0 bases and the J gene lost 3 bases, with 12 bases spanning the gap. Per the germline V gene, CDR1 is SGDLS and CDR2 is YYNGEE. The CDR3 DNA reads as TGTGCCAGCAGCGTAGGGGGAGAGGCTCACTATGGCTACACCTTC. This codes for CASSVGGEAHYGYTF.

The rearrangement uses TRBV28 and TRBJ2-1; D not resolved. Germline assignment: CDR1 MDHEN and CDR2 SYDVKM. With 2 bases removed from V and 10 bases from J, the gap between germline ends came to 18 bases. The CDR3 is 15 residues long. CDR3 region: CASSLSLSALREQFF. The CDR3 DNA is TGTGCCAGCAGTTTAAGTTTGTCAGCTCTAAGGGAGCAGTTCTTC.

The rearrangement joins TRBV7-9 to TRBJ1-4; D is undetermined. V was trimmed by 5 bases and J by 11 bases, leaving 12 bases between them. This CDR3 spans 12 amino acids. Germline V gives CDR1 SEHNR, CDR2 FQNEAQ (reference sequence). This CDR3 is CASSQAAWKLFF. In DNA form, the CDR3 reads TGTGCCAGCAGCCAAGCGGCGTGGAAACTGTTTTTT.

This clonotype has just a few counts. The chain recombines TRBV7-9 with TRBJ1-2, with 7 bases identical to TRBD1. V lost 5 bases and J lost 0; bases outside the gene matches: 12. Germline V gives CDR1 SEHNR, CDR2 FQNEAQ (reference sequence). The CDR3 sequence is 17 residues long. The CDR3 protein is CASSQYGTVVTNYGYTF. CDR3 nucleotides: TGTGCCAGCAGCCAATACGGGACAGTTGTGACTAACTATGGCTACACCTTC.

This chain joins TRBV3-1 and TRBJ2-1; TRBD2 matches at 7 bases. The germline CDR1 and CDR2 sequences are LGHDT and YNNKEL (reference sequence). The CDR3 is 16 residues long. The V and J ends lost 0 bases and 4 bases, in that order; junction bases with no gene match: 6. CDR3 in amino acids: CASSQENSGPYNEQFF. The DNA for the CDR3 is TGTGCCAGCAGCCAAGAAAATAGCGGGCCTTACAATGAGCAGTTCTTC.

In this sample, this clonotype turned up a few times. The V call is TRBV7-6, the J call TRBJ1-4, with unresolved D. This CDR3 has 15 residues. CDR1 SGHVS and CDR2 FNYEAQ come from the germline V gene. The V end lost 5 bases, the J end lost 7 bases, and 17 bases lay between the germline ends. CDR3 nucleotides: TGTGCCAGCAGCCCATCGGGGTATTCGGGTGAAAAACTGTTTTTT. This gives the protein CASSPSGYSGEKLFF. The variable domain in full, completed from reference TRBV7-6 and TRBJ1-4, reads GAGVSQSPRYKVTKRGQDVALRCDPISGHVSLYWYRQALGQGPEFLTYFNYEAQQDKSGLPNDRFSAERPEGSISTLTIQRTEQRDSAMYRCASSPSGYSGEKLFFGSGTQLSVL.

On this clonotype itself: A much larger clone sits a single nucleotide away, making a read error possible. The chain couples TRBV11-1 to TRBJ2-1, with D unresolved. CDR1 is SGHAT and CDR2 is FQDESV in the germline V gene (reference sequence). The CDR3 sequence is 15 residues long. V gave up 1 base and J gave up 13 bases, with 20 bases separating them. CDR3 in amino acids: CASSLGTESYETQFF. Here the CDR3 DNA reads TGTGCCAGCAGCTTAGGGACGGAAAGCTACGAGACCCAGTTCTTC.

The rearrangement uses TRBV12-3 or TRBV12-4 and TRBJ2-7; TRBD2 matches at 7 bases. With V trimmed by 6 bases and J by 6 bases, 5 bases remained unmatched. CDR3 size: 12 residues. The DNA for the CDR3 is TGTGCCAGCAGCGGGGGGTGGGGCGAGCAGTACTTC. This sequence encodes CASSGGWGEQYF.

The chain carries TRBV7-9 and TRBJ2-7, with D tentatively TRBD1 or TRBD2 (5 bases each). The CDR3 contains 13 residues. With 5 bases removed from V and 6 bases from J, the gap between germline ends came to 14 bases. Germline V CDR1 and CDR2: SEHNR, FQNEAQ (reference sequence). CDR3 region: CASSGAYGGEQYF. CDR3 coding DNA: TGTGCCAGCAGCGGTGCCTATGGGGGCGAGCAGTACTTC.

The rearrangement joins TRBV7-2 to TRBJ1-2; no clear D gene. Trimming removed 1 base at V and 0 bases at J, with 9 bases between. The CDR3 runs to 15 residues. Germline assignment: CDR1 SGHTA and CDR2 FQGNSA. The CDR3 bases are TGTGCCAGCAGCTTAGTAGACCCGGCTAACTATGGCTACACCTTC. Protein: CASSLVDPANYGYTF.

The gene calls are TRBV14 and TRBJ2-5; D perhaps matches TRBD2 (5 bases). CDR1 and CDR2 (germline): SGHDN, FVKESK. The CDR3 is made up of 16 amino acids. V was trimmed by 1 base and J by 4 bases, leaving 16 bases between them. This chain's CDR3 is CASSQVGGPRGETQYF. CDR3 coding DNA: TGTGCCAGCAGCCAAGTGGGCGGCCCACGGGGAGAGACCCAGTACTTC. Looking up the rest from reference TRBV14 and TRBJ2-5 gives the full variable domain: EAGVTQFPSHSVIEKGQTVTLRCDPISGHDNLYWYRRVMGKEIKFLLHFVKESKQDESGMPNNRFLAERTGGTYSTLKVQPAELEDSGVYFCASSQVGGPRGETQYFGPGTRLLVL.

This clonotype was seen a few times. The V gene is TRBV4-2, the J gene TRBJ2-7; D remains ambiguous. The CDR3 totals 14 residues. Germline lookup yields CDR1 LGHNA and CDR2 YNFKEQ. The germline V and J ends were trimmed by 2 bases and 2 bases, with 10 bases remaining between them. The CDR3 reads CASSQLPGAYEQYF. CDR3 bases: TGTGCCAGCAGCCAACTCCCTGGGGCCTACGAGCAGTACTTC.